What follows is one T cell receptor (beta chain) and its context. In its sample, this clonotype was seen many times. It has no known antigen specificity. Base qualities are not recorded, but no much larger clone differs from it by a single base. The reads were generated on an Illumina HiSeq 1500. Clones were called with MiXCR by TCRdb after fastp trimmed the public reads at Q25, and only in-frame beta chains were retained. Entries are consolidated by CDR3 protein sequence, retaining the most common genes and DNA. Recorded for this sample are around 530,000 distinct CDR3 sequences; 26% of them occurred a single time. The ten top clones hold less than 15% of the sample. This sample stems from a study of T cell repertoires in cytomegalovirus infection (dated by TCRdb to the late 2010s). Broadly, across the study: Donor HLA type was relevant to the analysis, as public TCR beta signatures indicated carriage of CMV infection together with the matching HLA type. What the work shows at the level of the full study, not this receptor alone: In both this cohort and an independent roughly 330-donor cohort, the cumulative frequency of public TCR beta family members distinguished carriers of CMV infection plus the relevant HLA type. The ex vivo response was dominated by HLA-C-restricted CMV-specific TCR beta clonotypes, and the single most frequent clonotype in two of eight donors was supplied by these HLA-C-restricted clonotypes.

The germline ends are 12 bases apart after V is trimmed by 6 bases and J by 0 bases. Taken from the germline V gene, the CDR1 and CDR2 loops are SGHTA and FQGNSA. Its CDR3 holds 14 amino acids, cysteine through phenylalanine. Solely the CDR3 DNA is kept, with 42 bases framed from the first base. The chain was built from TRBV7-2 and TRBJ2-7; possibly the D gene is TRBD2, per 5 matching bases. Sequences were obtained from PBMCs. The sequence came from a human donor in good health (CMV status not recorded). Some clones in this sample may be carry-over from other donors' samples. At the DNA level, the sequence is TGTGCCAGCAGTAGCGACCCGAGCTCCTACGAGCAGTACTTC. Translated, this is CASSSDPSSYEQYF.